The 12 T cell receptor beta chains given below trace back to one sample, sequenced in a study of low-dose radiotherapy and immunotherapy resistance in tumors. Time point meaning: before trial treatment. First-strand cDNA relied on TRAV- and TRBV-specific primers spanning alpha and beta chains. Over approximately 20 PCR cycles, TCRs were amplified from a constant-region primer and V-primer adapter. TCRdb re-analysed the reads in MiXCR, keeping a single row per CDR3 protein. This table has around 64,000 distinct CDR3 sequences, around 27% appearing once. The starting material was PBMCs, obtained before treatment. Receptors originate from a male donor with rectosigmoid adenocarcinoma.

Ten or more counts support this clonotype. The gene calls are TRBV20-1 and TRBJ2-7; D perhaps matches TRBD1 (6 bases). Trimming removed 6 bases at V and 2 bases at J, with 11 bases between. The CDR3 sequence is 12 residues long. Germline CDR1 DFQATT, CDR2 SNEGSKA (reference sequence). The CDR3 sequence: CSAVGQPYEQYF. The CDR3 region has the DNA TGCAGTGCCGTAGGACAGCCCTACGAGCAGTACTTC.

The chain links TRBV6-6 to TRBJ2-1; 11 nucleotides align to TRBD2. This CDR3 spans 16 amino acids. V was pared by 2 bases and J by 3 bases, with 3 bases of the junction left unmatched. CDR1 and CDR2 (germline): MNHNY, SVGAGI (reference sequence). The DNA for the CDR3 is TGTGCCAGCAGTTACCCTGGGACTAGCGGCTACAATGAGCAGTTCTTC. Translating gives CASSYPGTSGYNEQFF.

This clonotype was recorded at least ten times. This CDR3 is CSVVGTVDEQYF. The DNA of the CDR3 is TGCAGCGTAGTAGGGACAGTCGACGAGCAGTACTTC. The genes are TRBV29-1 and TRBJ2-7; TRBD1 agrees at 7 bases. CDR1 SQVTM and CDR2 ANQGSEA come from the germline V gene. V shed 6 bases, J shed 5 bases, and the junction held 7 bases outside the gene matches. The length of the CDR3 is 12 residues.

The chain combines TRBV7-8 with TRBJ2-3, with D tentatively TRBD2 (6 bases). This CDR3 is 15 amino acids long. In germline, CDR1 is SGHVS, CDR2 FQNEAQ. The ends were cut back, 1 base at V and 2 bases at J, with 10 bases in the middle. The CDR3 region is CASSLVADPTDTQYF. The CDR3 DNA sequence: TGTGCCAGCAGCTTAGTAGCGGACCCCACAGATACGCAGTATTTT.

The chain uses TRBV28 and TRBJ2-4; 7 nucleotides match TRBD2. The CDR3 consists of 14 residues. Germline values: CDR1 MDHEN, CDR2 SYDVKM. The J segment lost 1 base and the V segment lost 7 bases, leaving 4 bases of the junction unmatched. The CDR3 sequence: CASIGGVAKNIQYF. For the CDR3, the DNA is TGTGCCAGCATTGGGGGGGTCGCCAAAAACATTCAGTACTTC.

This clonotype showed up many times. The rearrangement joins TRBV27 to TRBJ2-7, with TRBD1 matching 7 bases. Losses at the gene ends were 5 bases for V and 3 bases for J; bases not matched to a gene: 4. From germline, CDR1 is MNHEY and CDR2 SMNVEV (reference sequence). The CDR3 runs to 13 residues. This chain's CDR3 is CASSARQGYEQYF. The CDR3 DNA reads as TGTGCCAGCAGTGCCCGACAGGGCTACGAGCAGTACTTC.

This clonotype was detected many times. The V gene is TRBV20-1, the J gene TRBJ2-3; TRBD2 matches 10 bases. Germline V CDR1 and CDR2: DFQATT, SNEGSKA (reference sequence). The V segment lost 2 bases and the J segment 8 bases; nucleotides outside the gene matches: 10. The length of the CDR3 is 15 residues. The CDR3 DNA sequence: TGCAGTGCTAGACCCCCAGCGGGAGGGAAGGGTACGCAGTATTTT. Translation gives CSARPPAGGKGTQYF.

This clonotype was observed many times. The chain carries TRBV7-2 and TRBJ2-1, with 12 bases that match TRBD2. This CDR3 is built from 15 residues. J lost 6 bases, V lost 4 bases, and 4 bases had no gene match. Germline V gene sequence: CDR1 SGHTA, CDR2 FQGNSA. CDR3 bases: TGTGCCAGCAGCTCGAGACTAGCGGGAGTCAATGAGCAGTTCTTC. It is translated as CASSSRLAGVNEQFF.

This clonotype came up once. V and J are TRBV6-8 and TRBJ1-4, with D possibly TRBD1 on 6 matching bases. This CDR3 region has 15 residues. V was shortened by 6 bases and J by 7 bases, with 18 bases between the two germline ends. The germline gives CDR1 MNHGY, CDR2 SAAAGT. As DNA, the CDR3 is TGTGCCAGCAGCCTGAATGGGGGGGGCGGTGAAAAACTGTTTTTT. Amino acid sequence: CASSLNGGGGEKLFF.

The chain employs TRBV20-1 and TRBJ2-5, with TRBD1 matching 7 bases. The V gene's germline CDR1 is DFQATT and CDR2 SNEGSKA (reference sequence). Trimming took 6 bases from V and 4 from J; bases not matched to a gene: 11. This CDR3 is built from 14 residues. CDR3 DNA: TGCAGTGCCCAAATTACAGGGGATGGAGAGACCCAGTACTTC. The encoded protein is CSAQITGDGETQYF.

This clonotype was seen at least ten times. CDR3 bases: TGTGCCAGCAACCCAGGGACTGGGGATACGCAGTATTTT. It yields the protein CASNPGTGDTQYF. This chain joins TRBV12-3 or TRBV12-4 and TRBJ2-3; tentative D call: TRBD2 (6 bases). Trimming left V 7 bases short and J 6 bases short, with 14 bases between. This CDR3 has 13 residues.

This clonotype was detected ten times or more. The chain employs TRBV20-1 and TRBJ2-6; the match to TRBD1 covers 7 bases. CDR1 is DFQATT and CDR2 is SNEGSKA in the germline V gene (reference sequence). The CDR3 runs 16 residues. The junction had 5 bases not matched to a gene; V was cut back by 1 base and J by 2 bases. The CDR3: CSARGVTGAGANVLTF. As DNA, the CDR3 is TGCAGTGCTAGAGGGGTAACAGGGGCTGGGGCCAACGTCCTGACTTTC.